This TCR beta chain was sequenced during a study of blood T cell repertoires in COVID-19. TCRdb's copy holds only in-frame clones and misses some; the assay was immunoSEQ multiplex PCR. Here the sample spans approximately 47,000 clones, 90% being singletons. Germline CDR1 and CDR2: MGHRA and YSYEKL. The CDR3 loop spans 15 amino acids. V was pared by 0 bases and J by 0 bases, with 8 bases between. The source material was peripheral blood. The chain combines TRBV4-1 with TRBJ1-2; no clear D. The sequence was collected from a man aged 70-80 years with active COVID-19. Here the CDR3 DNA reads TGCGCCAGCAGCCAAGAGGGGAGTACTAACTATGGCTACACCTTC. This translates into CASSQEGSTNYGYTF.